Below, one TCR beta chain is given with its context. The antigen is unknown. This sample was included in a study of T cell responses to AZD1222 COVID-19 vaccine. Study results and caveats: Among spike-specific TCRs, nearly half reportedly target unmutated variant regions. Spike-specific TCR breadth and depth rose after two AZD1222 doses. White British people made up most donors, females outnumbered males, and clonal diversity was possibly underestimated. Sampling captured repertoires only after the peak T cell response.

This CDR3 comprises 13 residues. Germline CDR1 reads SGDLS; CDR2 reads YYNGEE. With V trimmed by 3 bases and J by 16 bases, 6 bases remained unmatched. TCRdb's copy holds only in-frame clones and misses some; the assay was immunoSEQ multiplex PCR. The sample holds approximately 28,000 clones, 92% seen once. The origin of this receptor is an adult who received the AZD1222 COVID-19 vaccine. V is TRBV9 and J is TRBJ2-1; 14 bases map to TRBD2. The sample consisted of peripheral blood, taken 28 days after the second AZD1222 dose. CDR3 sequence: CASSEGTSGSPFF. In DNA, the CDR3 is TGTGCCAGCAGCGAAGGGACTAGCGGGAGTCCCTTCTTC.